These T cell receptor beta chains were read from a single sample in a study of immune evolution from preneoplasia to lung adenocarcinoma. Measured with immunoSEQ multiplex PCR; TCRdb has only the in-frame clones, and not every one. The sample has some 41,000 clones, less than 85% seen once. Sequencing used FFPE invasive lung adenocarcinoma tissue. The receptors stem from a person aged 55 to 70 with lung adenocarcinoma. CDR3s leave out the opening cysteine and the closing phenylalanine or tryptophan. A D gene is named only where the DNA matches it firmly.

j_call d_call v_call cdr3_aa
TRBJ2-2 - TRBV11-1 ASSLDRPPNTGELF
TRBJ2-2 - TRBV6-6 ASSLRGGELF
TRBJ2-1 TRBD2 TRBV18 ASSPPASGRYSEQF
TRBJ1-1 - TRBV27 ASSPGDFGLPNTEAF
TRBJ2-7 - TRBV11-3 ASRDSSYEQY
TRBJ2-5 TRBD1 TRBV6-1 ASRKGARETQY
TRBJ1-4 TRBD1 TRBV6-1 ASSGLGQARRANEKLF
TRBJ1-1 - TRBV30 AWTRLGGNTEAF
TRBJ2-5 TRBD1 TRBV5-1 ASSSPTGPETQY
TRBJ2-7 TRBD2 TRBV2 ASSGAGRRGVYEQY
TRBJ2-3 - TRBV5-1 ASSLRSPTRTDTQY
TRBJ1-2 - TRBV7-2 ASSWASYGYT
TRBJ2-7 - TRBV6-5 ASSYRRLLAYEQY
TRBJ1-2 - TRBV14 ASSPTEQYGYT
TRBJ2-5 - TRBV5-4 ASSNGVEGRETQY
TRBJ2-1 - TRBV7-3 ASSLVTSSYNEQF